Listed here are 32 T cell receptor beta chains from one sample, sequenced in a study of shared clonotypes between healthy human individuals. Produced via immunoSEQ multiplex PCR; TCRdb's table is partial and in-frame only. The sample records fewer than 2.5 million clones, under 95% being singletons. The sample taken for sequencing was naive CD4+ T cells from PBMCs. The subset is: CD45RA+ positively selected. These receptors came from a young man in good health. Some clones in this sample may be carry-over from other donors' samples.

The chain couples TRBV10-3 to TRBJ1-1; D unclear. The germline gives CDR1 ENHRY, CDR2 SYGVKD. The CDR3 has 17 amino acids. The V and J ends lost 6 bases and 3 bases respectively, with 23 bases between them. The CDR3 spells CAIREALGKKDDTEAFF. In DNA, the CDR3 is TGTGCCATCAGGGAGGCCCTAGGGAAAAAAGATGACACTGAAGCTTTCTTT.

V usage is TRBV10-3 and J usage is TRBJ2-4; 9 nucleotides match TRBD1. V gave up 0 bases and J gave up 7 bases; unmatched junction bases: 7. Germline-derived CDR1 and CDR2 are ENHRY and SYGVKD. The CDR3 has 16 residues. The CDR3 sequence is CAISESSGQGLNIQYF. The CDR3 DNA reads as TGTGCCATCAGTGAGTCTTCAGGACAGGGGTTGAACATTCAGTACTTC.

The chain recombines TRBV28 with TRBJ2-5; 7 nucleotides align to TRBD1. Germline loops: CDR1 MDHEN, CDR2 SYDVKM. The junction had 10 bases not matched to a gene; V was cut back by 5 bases and J by 4 bases. CDR3 length equals 15 residues. The DNA of the CDR3 is TGTGCCAGCAGTGGGGACAGCCGAGGCTCAGAGACCCAGTACTTC. Amino acids: CASSGDSRGSETQYF.

With respect to this clone: Within the sample, other DNA sequences also encode this same CDR3. This CDR3 is CASSLRDSYEQYF. In DNA form, the CDR3 reads TGTGCCAGCAGCTTACGGGACTCCTACGAGCAGTACTTC. The chain has TRBV7-9 and TRBJ2-7; tentative D call: TRBD2 (5 bases). Germline V gene sequence: CDR1 SEHNR, CDR2 FQNEAQ (reference sequence). V was cut by 2 bases and J by 0 bases, with 5 bases left in between. The CDR3 runs 13 residues.

This clone was seen just once. The chain employs TRBV28 and TRBJ2-7, with D tentatively TRBD2 (5 bases). The germline V gene has CDR1 MDHEN and CDR2 SYDVKM. V lost 8 bases to trimming and J lost 3 bases, with 14 bases between them. CDR3 length equals 13 residues. The CDR3 loop is CASLKRARYEQYF. In DNA, the CDR3 is TGTGCCAGCCTAAAGAGGGCCCGCTACGAGCAGTACTTC.

As DNA, the CDR3 is TGTGCCACCAGCAGAGATTTGGGACAGGGCTTTCAGCCCCAGCATTTT. Translated: CATSRDLGQGFQPQHF. The gene calls are TRBV15 and TRBJ1-5, with 9 bases identical to TRBD1. Germline V gene sequence: CDR1 LNHNV, CDR2 YYDKDF (reference sequence). The CDR3 covers 16 residues. V was clipped by 0 bases and J by 6 bases; unmatched bases: 6.

Concerning this clone: Other DNA variants within this sample encode the same CDR3. The chain carries TRBV7-2 and TRBJ2-2, with unresolved D. The V end was cut by 5 bases, the J end by 0 bases, with 4 bases between. The CDR3 is 13 amino acids. The germline CDR1 and CDR2 sequences are SGHTA and FQGNSA. In DNA, the CDR3 is TGTGCCAGCAGCCGATCGAACACCGGGGAGCTGTTTTTT. Encoded protein: CASSRSNTGELFF.

The chain employs TRBV5-6 and TRBJ2-5; a weak D match, TRBD2 (6 bases). The CDR3 covers 15 residues. Looked up from germline, CDR1 is SGHDT and CDR2 is YYEEEE. Trimming cost V 2 bases and J 2 bases, with 13 bases left between them. CDR3 sequence reads: CASSFRTTGQETQYF. CDR3 coding DNA: TGTGCCAGCAGCTTTAGGACTACCGGGCAAGAGACCCAGTACTTC.

Regarding this clone: The sample has other DNA sequences that encode this CDR3 too. This chain joins TRBV28 and TRBJ2-7, with no clear D. Trimming took 5 bases from V and 4 from J, leaving 6 bases between them. The CDR3 sequence is 11 residues long. CDR1 and CDR2 from the germline V gene are MDHEN and SYDVKM. Here the CDR3 reads CASSTTYEQYF. The CDR3 coding sequence is TGTGCCAGCAGTACAACTTACGAGCAGTACTTC.

The chain carries TRBV5-1 and TRBJ2-3; 8 nucleotides agree with TRBD2. Germline V gene lookup returns CDR1 SGHRS and CDR2 YFSETQ. The CDR3 spans 14 residues. V shed 2 bases, J shed 4 bases, and the junction held 3 bases outside the gene matches. CDR3 nucleotides: TGCGCCAGCAGCTTCGGGGGGGGCGCAGATACGCAGTATTTT. It translates to CASSFGGGADTQYF.

This clone has just one count. The V and J genes are TRBV9 and TRBJ2-7, with a possible D match to TRBD2 (5 bases). The CDR3 extends over 17 amino acids. Germline V CDR1 and CDR2: SGDLS, YYNGEE. Trimming left V 0 bases short and J 2 bases short, with 18 bases between. The CDR3 bases are TGTGCCAGCAGCGTAGCTAATGGGCGGGCCTCCCCCTACGAGCAGTACTTC. It encodes CASSVANGRASPYEQYF.

The J gene is TRBJ2-2, the V gene TRBV7-3, with D possibly being TRBD2 (6 bases). The CDR3 is made up of 13 amino acids. In germline, CDR1 is SGHTA, CDR2 FQGTGA. The V gene lost 5 bases and the J gene lost 4 bases, with 8 bases spanning the gap. The DNA for the CDR3 is TGTGCCAGCAGCGTTAGCGGCACCGGGGAGCTGTTTTTT. This sequence encodes CASSVSGTGELFF.

The V and J genes are TRBV11-2 and TRBJ2-2; D is undetermined. The V gene lost 1 base and the J gene lost 1 base, with 4 bases spanning the gap. Germline loops: CDR1 SGHAT, CDR2 FQNNGV. The CDR3 loop spans 14 amino acids. CDR3 in DNA: TGTGCCAGCAGCTTAGGGCTGAACACCGGGGAGCTGTTTTTT. As protein: CASSLGLNTGELFF. Complete variable domain (other parts from reference TRBV11-2 and TRBJ2-2): EAGVAQSPRYKIIEKRQSVAFWCNPISGHATLYWYQQILGQGPKLLIQFQNNGVVDDSQLPKDRFSAERLKGVDSTLKIQPAKLEDSAVYLCASSLGLNTGELFFGEGSRLTVL.

This chain connects TRBV9 to TRBJ2-2; perhaps TRBD2 as D (6 bases). The CDR3 has 16 residues. The V gene's germline CDR1 is SGDLS and CDR2 YYNGEE. V was pared by 4 bases and J by 3 bases, with 16 bases between. As DNA, the CDR3 is TGTGCCAGCAGCCGCGGGTGGGGAGGCGACACCGGGGAGCTGTTTTTT. Translating gives CASSRGWGGDTGELFF.

This clone appeared once. The rearrangement joins TRBV4-1 to TRBJ2-4; 10 bases fit TRBD2. In germline, CDR1 is MGHRA, CDR2 YSYEKL. The CDR3 totals 16 residues. The V segment lost 0 bases and the J segment 5 bases; nucleotides outside the gene matches: 4. The CDR3 bases are TGCGCCAGCAGCCAAGAGGGACTAGCGCGGGAAAACATTCAGTACTTC. Amino acid sequence: CASSQEGLARENIQYF.

The chain employs TRBV5-1 and TRBJ1-6; a possible D gene is TRBD1 (5 bases). Germline V gene data show CDR1 as SGHRS and CDR2 as YFSETQ. V lost 4 bases and J 9 bases, leaving 14 bases between the germline ends. This CDR3 comprises 14 residues. CDR3 region: CASSTGTTGSPLHF. In DNA form, the CDR3 reads TGCGCCAGCAGCACCGGGACCACAGGTTCACCCCTCCACTTT. The variable domain in full, completed from reference TRBV5-1 and TRBJ1-6, reads KAGVTQTPRYLIKTRGQQVTLSCSPISGHRSVSWYQQTPGQGLQFLFEYFSETQRNKGNFPGRFSGRQFSNSRSEMNVSTLELGDSALYLCASSTGTTGSPLHFGNGTRLTVT.

The V gene is TRBV2, the J gene TRBJ1-1, with no clear D. The CDR3 runs 15 residues. Trimming removed 3 bases from V and 5 bases from J, with 16 bases in between. Per germline, CDR1 SNHLY and CDR2 FYNNEI. The CDR3 protein is CASSDTSLRRTEAFF. The DNA of the CDR3 is TGTGCCAGCAGTGATACCAGCTTGCGGAGAACTGAAGCTTTCTTT.

The V call is TRBV30, the J call TRBJ2-1; perhaps TRBD2 as D (7 bases). This CDR3 has 16 residues. V gave up 7 bases and J gave up 0 bases, with 19 bases separating them. CDR1 is GTSNPN and CDR2 is SVGIG in the germline V gene (reference sequence). The CDR3 sequence: CAFTKAGHSSYNEQFF. DNA of the CDR3: TGTGCCTTTACAAAAGCGGGACATAGCTCCTACAATGAGCAGTTCTTC.

This chain links TRBV28 with TRBJ1-1, with D possibly TRBD1 on 5 matching bases. The germline V and J ends were trimmed by 6 bases and 7 bases, with 18 bases remaining between them. This CDR3 contains 14 residues. The germline CDR1 and CDR2 sequences are MDHEN and SYDVKM. Here the CDR3 DNA reads TGTGCCAGCAGACCGACAGATCTTTGGGTTGAAGCTTTCTTT. Its translation: CASRPTDLWVEAFF.

With regard to this clone: Different DNA sequences within this sample yield the same CDR3. This chain connects TRBV18 to TRBJ2-1, with 8 bases that match TRBD2. This CDR3 contains 16 residues. Looked up from germline, CDR1 is KGHSH and CDR2 is LQKENI. After removal of 6 bases from V and 0 bases from J, the junction contained 7 bases not matched to a gene. CDR3 in amino acids: CASSPPGTSSYNEQFF. CDR3 DNA: TGTGCCAGCTCCCCCCCCGGGACTAGCTCCTACAATGAGCAGTTCTTC.

About this clone itself: Mismatch with germline at one junction end may stem from a read error. The chain couples TRBV10-3 to TRBJ2-7; 7 nucleotides line up with TRBD1. Per the germline V gene, CDR1 is ENHRY and CDR2 is SYGVKD. CDR3 length: 14 residues. CDR3 loop: CAVRGGLSTYEQYF. CDR3 nucleotide sequence: TGTGCCGTCAGAGGGGGCTTAAGTACCTACGAGCAGTACTTC.

As to this clone: This same CDR3 is encoded by further DNA sequences in the sample. Here the CDR3 reads CATSRGGDEQFF. The CDR3 DNA reads as TGTGCCACCAGCAGAGGCGGCGATGAGCAGTTCTTC. This sequence joins TRBV15 and TRBJ2-1; D gene unclear. V lost 1 base, J lost 8 bases, and 6 bases lay in between. There are 12 residues in the CDR3. Germline V gene sequence: CDR1 LNHNV, CDR2 YYDKDF (reference sequence).

J is TRBJ1-1 and V is TRBV11-3; unclear D gene. Trimming took 2 bases from V and 1 from J, leaving 5 bases between them. Germline CDR1 and CDR2: SGHNT and YENEEA. This CDR3 has 13 residues. The CDR3 reads CASSLSQNTEAFF. In DNA, the CDR3 is TGTGCCAGCAGCTTATCGCAGAACACTGAAGCTTTCTTT.

The gene calls are TRBV10-3 and TRBJ2-1; D is uncertain. CDR1 is ENHRY, CDR2 SYGVKD, per germline. Trimming took 5 bases from V and 8 from J, leaving 7 bases between them. The CDR3 extends over 11 amino acids. CDR3 sequence (DNA): TGTGCCATCAGTCAAAGCGATGAGCAGTTCTTC. Translated, it gives CAISQSDEQFF.

The chain carries TRBV6-5 and TRBJ1-5; 10 bases are shared with TRBD1. The CDR3 contains 14 residues. V lost 4 bases to trimming and J lost 8 bases; unmatched junction nucleotides: 5. Germline CDR1 MNHEY, CDR2 SVGAGI. CDR3 coding DNA: TGTGCCAGCAGTTTGACAGGGGGCTTGAAGCCCCAGCATTTT. Its translation: CASSLTGGLKPQHF.

The gene calls are TRBV4-1 and TRBJ2-3, with D perhaps assigned TRBD1 or TRBD2 (6 bases each). The V gene lost 0 bases and the J gene lost 5 bases, with 12 bases spanning the gap. This CDR3 comprises 15 residues. Per the germline V gene, CDR1 is MGHRA and CDR2 is YSYEKL. CDR3 nucleotides: TGCGCCAGCAGCCAAGACGGGGGCAGGGGAGATACGCAGTATTTT. Residues: CASSQDGGRGDTQYF.

The chain has TRBV10-3 and TRBJ1-2; D is unresolved. The CDR3 has 13 amino acids. V was clipped by 4 bases and J by 2 bases, with 8 bases between them. CDR1 is ENHRY, CDR2 SYGVKD, per germline. This chain's CDR3 is CAISAPTNYGYTF. The CDR3, as DNA: TGTGCCATCAGTGCGCCGACAAACTATGGCTACACCTTC.

This chain's CDR3 is CASSLNRGRETQYF. DNA of the CDR3: TGTGCCAGCAGCCTAAACAGGGGAAGGGAGACCCAGTACTTC. The chain carries TRBV4-2 and TRBJ2-5, with 7 bases fitting TRBD1. The length of the CDR3 is 14 residues. Germline assignment: CDR1 LGHNA and CDR2 YNFKEQ. J gave up 5 bases and V 4 bases, and 7 bases lay outside the gene matches.

The chain joins TRBV5-1 to TRBJ2-3; 12 positions agree with TRBD2. With 4 bases clipped from V and 8 bases from J, the junction kept 11 bases outside the gene matches. Germline assignment: CDR1 SGHRS and CDR2 YFSETQ. This CDR3 has 16 residues. CDR3 sequence (DNA): TGCGCCAGCAGCGCCCCATCTAGCGGGAGGGGCGGTACGCAGTATTTT. It encodes CASSAPSSGRGGTQYF.

The chain carries TRBV9 and TRBJ2-5; D is possibly TRBD1 (5 bases). V lost 0 bases and J lost 4, with 13 bases in between. Per the germline V gene, CDR1 is SGDLS and CDR2 is YYNGEE. The CDR3 loop spans 15 amino acids. CDR3 sequence: CASSVDRGDLETQYF. CDR3 DNA sequence: TGTGCCAGCAGCGTAGATAGGGGTGATTTAGAGACCCAGTACTTC.

The J gene is TRBJ1-2, the V gene TRBV6-6; D call uncertain. CDR3 length: 15 amino acids. Germline V gene data show CDR1 as MNHNY and CDR2 as SVGAGI (reference sequence). V was pared by 2 bases and J by 0 bases, with 10 bases between. The CDR3 is CASSYADVSNYGYTF. CDR3 in DNA: TGTGCCAGCAGTTACGCGGACGTATCTAACTATGGCTACACCTTC.

The rearrangement joins TRBV9 to TRBJ2-5, with a tentative D call TRBD1 (6 bases). CDR1 and CDR2 (germline): SGDLS, YYNGEE. V was shortened by 1 base and J by 5 bases, with 15 bases between the two germline ends. CDR3 length: 15 amino acids. CDR3 protein: CASSVLDARGETQYF. The CDR3 DNA is TGTGCCAGCAGCGTACTCGACGCGAGGGGGGAGACCCAGTACTTC.